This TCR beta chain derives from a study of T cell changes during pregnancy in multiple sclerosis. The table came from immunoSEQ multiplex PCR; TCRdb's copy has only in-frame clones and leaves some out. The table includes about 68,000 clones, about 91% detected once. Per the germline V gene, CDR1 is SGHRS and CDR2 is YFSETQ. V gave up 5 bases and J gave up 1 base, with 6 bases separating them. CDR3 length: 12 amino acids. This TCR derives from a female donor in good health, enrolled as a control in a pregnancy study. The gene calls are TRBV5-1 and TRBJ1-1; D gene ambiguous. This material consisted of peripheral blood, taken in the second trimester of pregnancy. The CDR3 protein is CASSRGNTEAFF. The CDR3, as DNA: TGCGCCAGCAGTCGGGGGAACACTGAAGCTTTCTTT.